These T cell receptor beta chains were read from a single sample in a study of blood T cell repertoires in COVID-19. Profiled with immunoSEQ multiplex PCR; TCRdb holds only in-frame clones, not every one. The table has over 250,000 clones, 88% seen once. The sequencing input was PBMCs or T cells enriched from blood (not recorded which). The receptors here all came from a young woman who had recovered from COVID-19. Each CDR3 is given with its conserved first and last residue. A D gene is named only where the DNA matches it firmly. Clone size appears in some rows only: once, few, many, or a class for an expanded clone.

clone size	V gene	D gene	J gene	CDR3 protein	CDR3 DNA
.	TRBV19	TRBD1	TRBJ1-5	CASSLTGGSQPQHF	TGTGCCAGTAGTTTAACAGGGGGAAGTCAGCCCCAGCATTTT
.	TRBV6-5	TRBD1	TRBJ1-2	CASSYWTGFGYTF	TGTGCCAGCAGTTACTGGACAGGGTTTGGCTACACCTTC
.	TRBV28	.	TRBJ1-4	CASRGGWFNEKLFF	TGTGCCAGCAGAGGAGGGTGGTTTAATGAAAAACTGTTTTTT
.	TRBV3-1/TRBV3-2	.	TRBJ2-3	CASSLSGDTQYF	TGTGCCAGCAGCCTCTCGGGAGATACGCAGTATTTT
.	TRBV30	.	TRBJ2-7	CAWSEGGLNGEQYF	TGTGCCTGGAGTGAGGGAGGACTGAACGGCGAGCAGTACTTC
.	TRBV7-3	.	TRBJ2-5	CASSAVGAETQYF	TGTGCCAGCAGCGCCGTAGGGGCAGAGACCCAGTACTTC
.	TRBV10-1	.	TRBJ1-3	CASSETSQGCSGNTIYF	TGCGCCAGCAGTGAGACCTCACAGGGATGCTCTGGAAACACCATATATTTT
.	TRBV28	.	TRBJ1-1	CASSSRTVSGFFVAEAFF	TGTGCCAGCAGTTCCCGGACAGTTTCAGGTTTTTTTGTAGCTGAAGCTTTCTTT
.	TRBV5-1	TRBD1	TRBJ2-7	CASSTTGLPPLREQYF	TGCGCCAGCAGCACGACAGGGTTACCACCACTACGCGAGCAGTACTTC
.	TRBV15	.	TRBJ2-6	CATSATVQGAGANVLTF	TGTGCCACCAGCGCCACCGTACAGGGAGCTGGGGCCAACGTCCTGACTTTC
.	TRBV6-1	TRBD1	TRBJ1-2	CASSEVHRTGDGYTF	TGTGCCAGCAGTGAAGTTCATAGGACAGGGGATGGCTACACCTTC
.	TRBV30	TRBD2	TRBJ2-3	CAWGLAGVLDTQYF	TGTGCCTGGGGACTAGCGGGAGTATTAGATACGCAGTATTTT
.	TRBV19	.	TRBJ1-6	CASSGGAGSPLHF	TGTGCCAGTAGTGGGGGCGCGGGTTCACCCCTCCACTTT
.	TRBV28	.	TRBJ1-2	CASSLGPGYGYTF	TGTGCCAGCAGTTTAGGGCCAGGCTATGGCTACACCTTC
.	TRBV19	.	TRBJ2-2	CASSSRTASGELFF	TGTGCCAGTAGTTCCCGGACTGCCTCCGGGGAGCTGTTTTTT
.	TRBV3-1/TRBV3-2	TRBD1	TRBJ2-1	CASSPRNRGGYNEQFF	TGTGCCAGCAGCCCACGCAACAGGGGCGGGTACAATGAGCAGTTCTTC
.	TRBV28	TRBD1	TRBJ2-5	CASSLTGTGGRETQYF	TGTGCCAGCAGTCTGACCGGGACAGGGGGAAGAGAGACCCAGTACTTC
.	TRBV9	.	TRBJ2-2	CASSVRGVEDTGELFF	TGTGCCAGCAGCGTACGCGGAGTCGAGGACACCGGGGAGCTGTTTTTT
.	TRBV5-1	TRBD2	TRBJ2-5	CASSQGTSRETQYF	TGCGCCAGCAGCCAAGGGACTAGCCGGGAGACCCAGTACTTC
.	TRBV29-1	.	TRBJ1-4	CSVREGNEKLFF	TGCAGCGTTCGGGAGGGGAATGAAAAACTGTTTTTT
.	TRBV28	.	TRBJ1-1	CASSGTGPRTEAFF	TGTGCCAGCAGTGGAACAGGGCCGAGGACTGAAGCTTTCTTT
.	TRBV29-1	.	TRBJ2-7	CSVLFYFEQYF	TGCAGCGTTCTCTTTTATTTCGAGCAGTACTTC
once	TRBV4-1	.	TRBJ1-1	CASSQPLGGLGAFF	TGCGCCAGCAGCCAACCCCTGGGGGGGCTGGGGGCTTTCTTT
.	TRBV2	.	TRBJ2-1	CASKGDLISYNEQFF	TGTGCCAGCAAAGGGGACTTAATCTCCTACAATGAGCAGTTCTTC
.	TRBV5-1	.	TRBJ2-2	CASTPLGLEGTGELFF	TGCGCCAGCACCCCATTAGGATTGGAGGGGACCGGGGAGCTGTTTTTT
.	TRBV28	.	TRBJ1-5	CASSYGGLGRGNQPQHF	TGTGCCAGCAGTTATGGGGGGCTAGGGAGGGGCAATCAGCCCCAGCATTTT
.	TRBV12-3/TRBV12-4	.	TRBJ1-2	CASSLRYGYTF	TGTGCCAGCAGTTTACGCTATGGCTACACCTTC
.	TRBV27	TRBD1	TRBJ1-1	CASSLFRDRGAFF	TGTGCCAGCAGTTTATTCCGGGACAGGGGGGCTTTCTTT
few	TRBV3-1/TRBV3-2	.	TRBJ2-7	CASSQEPGPYEQYF	TGTGCCAGCAGCCAAGAACCAGGCCCCTACGAGCAGTACTTC
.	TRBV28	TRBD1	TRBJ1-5	CASSRQGAMQPQHF	TGTGCCAGCAGTCGACAGGGGGCGATGCAGCCCCAGCATTTT
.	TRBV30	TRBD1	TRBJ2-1	CAWSGHRGRPDNEQFF	TGTGCCTGGAGTGGGCACAGGGGGCGTCCCGACAATGAGCAGTTCTTC
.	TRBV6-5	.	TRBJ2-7	CASSTPRSEQYF	TGTGCCAGCAGTACCCCACGGTCCGAGCAGTACTTC
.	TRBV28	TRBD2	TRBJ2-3	CASSLDLASGGADTQYF	TGTGCCAGCAGTTTAGATCTCGCTAGCGGGGGGGCGGATACGCAGTATTTT
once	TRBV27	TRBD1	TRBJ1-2	CASSQGAFGYTF	TGTGCCAGCAGTCAGGGGGCATTTGGCTACACCTTC
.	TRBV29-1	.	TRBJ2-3	CSVVHPGHSTDTQYF	TGCAGCGTTGTCCATCCGGGACACAGCACAGATACGCAGTATTTT
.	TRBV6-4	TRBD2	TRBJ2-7	CASSDSVAGGLTYEQYF	TGTGCCAGCAGTGACTCTGTTGCGGGGGGACTTACCTACGAGCAGTACTTC
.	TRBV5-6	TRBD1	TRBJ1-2	CASSLTGKGYTF	TGTGCCAGCAGCCTGACAGGGAAAGGCTACACCTTC
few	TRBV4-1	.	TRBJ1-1	CASARGNTEAFF	TGCGCCAGCGCAAGGGGGAACACTGAAGCTTTCTTT